This TCR beta chain was identified in a study of cytomegalovirus exposure and HLA in healthy donors. Study-wide points: In an earlier analysis, productive rearrangement rates for most beta V segments clustered near 90% or 30%.

The PCR contained 60 Vbeta and 13 Jbeta primers. The protocol was immunoSEQ multiplex PCR, while the TCRdb copy is restricted to in-frame clones and leaves out a portion. The sample records around 59,000 clones, 80% being singletons. Trimming shortened V by 4 bases and J by 2 bases, and 9 bases separated the two germline ends. The CDR3 has 15 residues. From germline, CDR1 is SNHLY and CDR2 FYNNEI. In its sample, this clone was seen once. Its antigen remains unknown. The TCR was taken from a woman aged 40 to 50 in good health and CMV-seronegative. This chain uses TRBV2 with TRBJ2-6; D is uncertain. Source material: PBMCs. This chain's CDR3 is CASSGRVAGANVLTF. For the CDR3, the DNA is TGTGCCAGCAGTGGTAGAGTGGCTGGGGCCAACGTCCTGACTTTC.